This TCR beta chain was recovered during a study of T cells after yellow fever vaccination. A universal primer site and UMIs were added as TCR cDNA was made by 5'RACE template switching. TCRdb passed the 5' RACE reads through MiXCR, listing each CDR3 protein once. The sample yields 350,000 to 450,000 distinct CDR3 sequences, about 19% seen once. Study observations and caveats: Bulk-population clonotypes that are abundant could appear as contaminants in FACS-sorted repertoires.

The CDR3 totals 15 residues. V lost 4 bases and J 7 bases, leaving 19 bases between the germline ends. Germline V gene data show CDR1 as SEHNR and CDR2 as FQNEAQ (reference sequence). Concerning this clonotype: Its cognate antigen is unknown.

The sequencing here drew on PBMCs, taken before the yellow fever booster vaccination. The clonotype originates from a man aged 18 to 29 who received the YFV17D yellow fever vaccine. The V call is TRBV7-9, the J call TRBJ1-2; perhaps TRBD1 as D (5 bases). The CDR3 region has the DNA TGTGCCAGCAGCTCGGAGGCGACAGCCTTATCTGGCTACACCTTC. Residues: CASSSEATALSGYTF.